This T cell receptor beta chain was sequenced in a study of T cell responses to AZD1222 COVID-19 vaccine. General observations from the study: After two AZD1222 doses, spike-specific TCR breadth and depth rose versus day 0. Without day 14 samples, only post-peak T cell repertoires were studied. It should be noted that donors were predominantly white British and more often female, and clonal diversity was possibly underestimated. Vaccine-associated CD4 TCRs spanned spike, dominant at 160-218 and 743-854.

Sequencing was performed with immunoSEQ multiplex PCR; in TCRdb, only in-frame clones are kept and a portion is missing. The sample has approximately 65,000 clones, about three quarters seen once. In the case of this clone: Its specificity is unknown.

The sequence derives from an adult in good health. The material was peripheral blood, obtained on day 0 of AZD1222 vaccination.

This chain's CDR3 is CASSGGPRHFYEQYF. CDR3 DNA sequence: TGTGCCAGCAGCGGGGGGCCGAGGCATTTCTACGAGCAGTACTTC. J is TRBJ2-7 and V is TRBV7-9; either TRBD1 or TRBD2 may supply D (6 bases each). The V end lost 5 bases, the J end lost 3 bases, and 17 bases lay between the germline ends. The CDR3 runs 15 residues. Per germline, CDR1 SEHNR and CDR2 FQNEAQ (reference sequence).